This T cell receptor beta chain was identified in a study of T cells after yellow fever vaccination. Study in general: Preparing low-cell-number fractions relied on SMART-Seq v4 Ultra Low Input.

Study findings and constraints: Reappearing after the booster were most of the clones from primary vaccination (about 96% CD4, roughly 86% CD8).

The CDR3 length is 15 residues. CDR1 is SGHVS, CDR2 FQNEAQ, per germline. The V end lost 5 bases, the J end lost 2 bases, and 15 bases lay between the germline ends. In this sample, this clonotype turned up many times. Its antigen is currently unknown. In TCRdb, the 5' RACE reads were re-called with MiXCR into one record per CDR3 protein. The data hold 80,000 to 100,000 distinct CDR3 sequences, with about 6% observed a single time. The material sequenced was CD8+ T cells sorted from PBMCs, taken 10 days after the yellow fever booster vaccination. The TCR was taken from a man younger than 35 who received the YFV17D yellow fever vaccine. The rearrangement joins TRBV7-8 to TRBJ2-5, with D perhaps being TRBD1 or TRBD2 (5 bases each). CDR3 coding DNA: TGTGCCAGCAGCCTCCCAGGGAGTTTTCAAGAGACCCAGTACTTC. Translation: CASSLPGSFQETQYF.